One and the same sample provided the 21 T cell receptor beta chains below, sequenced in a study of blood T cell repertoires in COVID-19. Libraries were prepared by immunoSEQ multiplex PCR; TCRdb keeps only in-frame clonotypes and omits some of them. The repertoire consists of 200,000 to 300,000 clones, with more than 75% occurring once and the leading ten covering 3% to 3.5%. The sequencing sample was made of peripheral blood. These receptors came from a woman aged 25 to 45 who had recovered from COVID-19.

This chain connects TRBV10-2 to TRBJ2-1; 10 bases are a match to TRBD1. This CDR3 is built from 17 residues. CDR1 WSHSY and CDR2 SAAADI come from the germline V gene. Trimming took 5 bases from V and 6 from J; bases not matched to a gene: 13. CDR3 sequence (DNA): TGCGCCAGCAGTCGCCCAGTCTCGGACAGGGGGACCAATGAGCAGTTCTTC. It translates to CASSRPVSDRGTNEQFF.

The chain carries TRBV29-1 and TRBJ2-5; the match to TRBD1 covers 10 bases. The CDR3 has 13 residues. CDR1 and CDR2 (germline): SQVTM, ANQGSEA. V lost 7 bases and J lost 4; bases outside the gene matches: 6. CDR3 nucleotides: TGCAGCGCTTTGACAGGGGGCCGAGAGACCCAGTACTTC. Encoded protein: CSALTGGRETQYF. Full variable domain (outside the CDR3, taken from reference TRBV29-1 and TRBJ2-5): SAVISQKPSRDICQRGTSLTIQCQVDSQVTMMFWYRQQPGQSLTLIATANQGSEATYESGFVIDKFPISRPNLTFSTLTVSNMSPEDSSIYLCSALTGGRETQYFGPGTRLLVL.

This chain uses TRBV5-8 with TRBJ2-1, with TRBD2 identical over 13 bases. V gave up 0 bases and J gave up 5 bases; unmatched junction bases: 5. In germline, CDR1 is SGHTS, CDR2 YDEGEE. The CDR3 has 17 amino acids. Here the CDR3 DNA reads TGTGCCAGCAGCTTGGCGCCGGGACTAGCGGGGAACAATGAGCAGTTCTTC. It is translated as CASSLAPGLAGNNEQFF.

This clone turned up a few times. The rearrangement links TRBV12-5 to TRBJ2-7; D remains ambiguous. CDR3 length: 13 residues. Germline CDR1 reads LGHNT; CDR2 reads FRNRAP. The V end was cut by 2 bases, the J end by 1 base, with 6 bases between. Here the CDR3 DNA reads TGTGCTAGTGGTTTGACTACTTCCTACGAGCAGTACTTC. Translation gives CASGLTTSYEQYF.

CDR3 amino acids: CASSLTRETDTQYF. CDR3 DNA sequence: TGTGCCAGCTCACTGACTAGGGAAACAGATACGCAGTATTTT. The V call is TRBV18, the J call TRBJ2-3, with D maybe TRBD2 (6 bases). Germline-derived CDR1 and CDR2 are KGHSH and LQKENI. The CDR3 is 14 residues long. Trimming left V 4 bases short and J 3 bases short, with 11 bases between.

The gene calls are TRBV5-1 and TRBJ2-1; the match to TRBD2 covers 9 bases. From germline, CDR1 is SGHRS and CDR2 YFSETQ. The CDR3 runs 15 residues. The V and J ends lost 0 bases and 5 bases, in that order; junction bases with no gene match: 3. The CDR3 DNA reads TGCGCCAGCAGCTTGGTCGCGGGGGGGAACAATGAGCAGTTCTTC. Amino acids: CASSLVAGGNNEQFF.

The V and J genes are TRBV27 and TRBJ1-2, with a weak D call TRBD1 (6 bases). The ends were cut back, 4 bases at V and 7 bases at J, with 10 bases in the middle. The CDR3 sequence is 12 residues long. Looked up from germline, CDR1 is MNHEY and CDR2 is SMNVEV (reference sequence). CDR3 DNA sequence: TGTGCCAGCAGTTCCCAGGGGATTGGCTACACCTTC. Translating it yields CASSSQGIGYTF.

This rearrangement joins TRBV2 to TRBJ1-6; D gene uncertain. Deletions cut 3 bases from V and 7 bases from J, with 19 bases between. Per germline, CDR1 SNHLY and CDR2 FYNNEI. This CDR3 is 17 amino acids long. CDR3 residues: CASSEGRVPALNSPLHF. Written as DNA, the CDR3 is TGTGCCAGCAGTGAGGGGAGGGTTCCGGCTTTAAATTCACCCCTCCACTTT.

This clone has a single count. As DNA, the CDR3 is TGTGCCAGTGAACCCGGGGGGGGTAGGAGGTACACTGAAGCTTTCTTT. Its translation: CASEPGGGRRYTEAFF. The chain carries TRBV19 and TRBJ1-1, with TRBD1 as a possible D gene (5 bases). The V end lost 8 bases, the J end lost 3 bases, and 22 bases lay between the germline ends. The CDR3 is 16 amino acids. Germline V gene data show CDR1 as LNHDA and CDR2 as SQIVND (reference sequence). Combining the CDR3 with reference TRBV19 and TRBJ1-1 gives the whole variable domain DGGITQSPKYLFRKEGQNVTLSCEQNLNHDAMYWYRQDPGQGLRLIYYSQIVNDFQKGDIAEGYSVSREKKESFPLTVTSAQKNPTAFYLCASEPGGGRRYTEAFFGQGTRLTVV.

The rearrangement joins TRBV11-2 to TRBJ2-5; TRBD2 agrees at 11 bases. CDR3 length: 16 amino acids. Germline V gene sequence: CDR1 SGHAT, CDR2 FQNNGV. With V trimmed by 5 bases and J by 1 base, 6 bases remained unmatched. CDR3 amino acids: CASSPGTSGGQETQYF. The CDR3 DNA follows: TGTGCCAGCAGCCCCGGGACTAGCGGAGGCCAAGAGACCCAGTACTTC.

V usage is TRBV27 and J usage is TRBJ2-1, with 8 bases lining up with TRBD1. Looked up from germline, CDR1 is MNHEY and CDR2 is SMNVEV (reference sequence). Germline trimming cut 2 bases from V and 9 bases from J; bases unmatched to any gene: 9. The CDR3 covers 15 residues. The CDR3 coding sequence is TGTGCCAGCAGTTTACTTCTTGACAGGGGAACTGAGCAGTTCTTC. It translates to CASSLLLDRGTEQFF.

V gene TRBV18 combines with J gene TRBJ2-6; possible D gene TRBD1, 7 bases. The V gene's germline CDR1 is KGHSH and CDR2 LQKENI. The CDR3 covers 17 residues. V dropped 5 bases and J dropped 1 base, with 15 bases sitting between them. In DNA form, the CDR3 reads TGTGCCAGCTCATCCTCGACAGGGAGGTCTGGGGCCAACGTCCTGACTTTC. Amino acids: CASSSSTGRSGANVLTF. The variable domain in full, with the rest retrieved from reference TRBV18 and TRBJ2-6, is NAGVMQNPRHLVRRRGQEARLRCSPMKGHSHVYWYRQLPEEGLKFMVYLQKENIIDESGMPKERFSAEFPKEGPSILRIQQVVRGDSAAYFCASSSSTGRSGANVLTFGAGSRLTVL.

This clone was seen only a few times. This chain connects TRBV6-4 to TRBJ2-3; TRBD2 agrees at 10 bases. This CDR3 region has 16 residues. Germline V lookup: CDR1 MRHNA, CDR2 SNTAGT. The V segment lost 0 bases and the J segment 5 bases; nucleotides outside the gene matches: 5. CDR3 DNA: TGTGCCAGCAGTGACTCGATAGCGGGGGGCCAAGATACGCAGTATTTT. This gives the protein CASSDSIAGGQDTQYF.

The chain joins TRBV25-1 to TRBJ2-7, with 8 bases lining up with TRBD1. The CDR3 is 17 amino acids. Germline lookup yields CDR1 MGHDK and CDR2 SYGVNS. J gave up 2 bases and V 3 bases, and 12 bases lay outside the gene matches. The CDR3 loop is CASSDHGTGTGTYEQYF. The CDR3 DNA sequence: TGTGCCAGCAGTGATCATGGGACAGGTACGGGAACCTACGAGCAGTACTTC.

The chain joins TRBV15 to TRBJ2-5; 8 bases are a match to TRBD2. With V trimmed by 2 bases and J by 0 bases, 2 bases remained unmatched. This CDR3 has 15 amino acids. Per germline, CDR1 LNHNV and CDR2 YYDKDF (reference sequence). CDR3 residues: CATSRQRGNQETQYF. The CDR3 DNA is TGTGCCACCAGCAGACAGCGGGGGAACCAAGAGACCCAGTACTTC.

DNA of the CDR3: TGTGCTAGTGGCAGTGCCGGGGCCAACGTCCTGACTTTC. It codes for CASGSAGANVLTF. This sequence joins TRBV12-5 and TRBJ2-6; D gene uncertain. CDR3 length equals 13 residues. The germline CDR1 and CDR2 sequences are LGHNT and FRNRAP. Trimming took off 6 bases at V and 4 bases at J, with 7 bases between the two ends.

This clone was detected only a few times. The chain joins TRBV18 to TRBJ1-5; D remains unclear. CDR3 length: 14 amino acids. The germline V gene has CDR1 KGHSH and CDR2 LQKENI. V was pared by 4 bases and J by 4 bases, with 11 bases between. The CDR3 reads CASSHKESNQPQHF. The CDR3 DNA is TGTGCCAGCTCACACAAGGAGTCGAATCAGCCCCAGCATTTT.

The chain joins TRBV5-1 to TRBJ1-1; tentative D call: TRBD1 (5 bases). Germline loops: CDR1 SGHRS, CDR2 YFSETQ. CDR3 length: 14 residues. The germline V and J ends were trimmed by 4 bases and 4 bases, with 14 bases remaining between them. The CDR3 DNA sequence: TGCGCCAGCAGCAACCCAGGGTTTAGCACTGAAGCTTTCTTT. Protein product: CASSNPGFSTEAFF.

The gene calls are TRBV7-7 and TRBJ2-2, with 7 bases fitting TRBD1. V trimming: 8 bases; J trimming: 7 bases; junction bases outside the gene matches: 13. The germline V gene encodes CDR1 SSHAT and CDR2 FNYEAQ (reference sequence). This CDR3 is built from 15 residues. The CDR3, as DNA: TGTGCCAGCTCTGACTGGGACAGCGGAAGCGGGGAGCTGTTTTTT. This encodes CASSDWDSGSGELFF. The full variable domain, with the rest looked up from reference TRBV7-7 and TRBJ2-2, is GAGVSQSPRYKVTKRGQDVTLRCDPISSHATLYWYQQALGQGPEFLTYFNYEAQPDKSGLPSDRFSAERPEGSISTLTIQRTEQRDSAMYRCASSDWDSGSGELFFGEGSRLTVL.

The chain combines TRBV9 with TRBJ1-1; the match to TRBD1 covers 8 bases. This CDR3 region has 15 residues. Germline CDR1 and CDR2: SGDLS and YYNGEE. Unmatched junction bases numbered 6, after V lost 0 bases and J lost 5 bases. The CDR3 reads CASSVASGGGTEAFF. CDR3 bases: TGTGCCAGCAGCGTAGCTTCAGGGGGCGGTACTGAAGCTTTCTTT.

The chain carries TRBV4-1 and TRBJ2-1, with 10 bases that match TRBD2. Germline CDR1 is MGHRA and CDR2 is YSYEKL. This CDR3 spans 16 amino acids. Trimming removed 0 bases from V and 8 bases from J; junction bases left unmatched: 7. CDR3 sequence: CASSQDVLAGGDEQFF. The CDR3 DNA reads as TGCGCCAGCAGCCAAGATGTTTTAGCGGGGGGAGATGAGCAGTTCTTC.